These T cell receptor beta chains were read from a single sample in a study of T cells expressing NK-cell markers. TCRdb reprocessed the 5' RACE reads, with one entry per CDR3 protein and no DNA. The sample yields about 150,000 distinct CDR3 sequences, of which the top ten take up 37%. Material: blood T cells: a sorted CD56 or NKG2C T cell subset, CD4+ or CD8+ T cells, or bulk PBMC T cells (not recorded which). These receptor sequences come from a woman aged 45-59 years in good health. The CDR3 runs from the conserved cysteine through the conserved F or W.

V gene,J gene,CDR3 protein
TRBV27,TRBJ2-5,CASSLFGGGGAETQYF
TRBV6-1,TRBJ1-5,CASSPLGGDQPQHF
TRBV20-1,TRBJ2-7,CSAETIAGEQYF
TRBV24-1,TRBJ2-6,CATSPWPPSGANVLTF
TRBV12-5,TRBJ2-1,CASGGTTGIREAYNEQFF
TRBV28,TRBJ2-1,CASSYGPTGDNEQFF
TRBV7-9,TRBJ1-1,CASSFATGGTEAFF
TRBV4-1,TRBJ1-2,CASSPGIVNYGYTF
TRBV3-1,TRBJ2-3,CASSLAGRRTDTQYF
TRBV9,TRBJ2-3,CASSVGLAGVYTQYF
TRBV2,TRBJ1-5,CASSVRQRTDNQPQHF
TRBV29-1,TRBJ2-2,CSVVGGSAGESGELFF
TRBV11-2,TRBJ1-1,CASSLGHSNTEAFF
TRBV5-1,TRBJ2-7,CASSRPGLAGGTPSYEQYF
TRBV9,TRBJ2-1,CASSPPPGLAAYNEQFF
TRBV7-9,TRBJ2-1,CASSYQGGSSYNEQFF
TRBV20-1,TRBJ2-7,CSAPEQGEQYF
TRBV4-2,TRBJ2-1,CASSQRAGGMGNEQFF
TRBV4-1,TRBJ2-7,CASSPLRGGPEQYF